This T cell receptor beta chain was profiled in a study of CD4 T cells in relation to SARS-CoV-2 and coronaviruses. Across the whole study: After less than 11 days of antigen culture, PBMC TCR beta CDR3s were sequenced. Negative control cultures got HIV-1 Nef peptides or no peptide.

About this clone itself: Its antigen is as yet unknown.

The unexposed donors gave CD4+ T cells in about 2010-2019, prior to COVID-19. The cells were cultured for about 10 days before CD4+ T cells were isolated. Testing used SARS-CoV-2 S/N and four cold-coronavirus spikes on unexposed-donor CD4+ T cells, cells permitting. Fresh IL-2 medium replaced half the medium on days 3 and 7. Per germline, CDR1 SGHTA and CDR2 FQGTGA. The CDR3 is 15 residues long. Trimming removed 4 bases from V and 3 bases from J, with 15 bases in between. Produced via immunoSEQ multiplex PCR; TCRdb's table is partial and in-frame only. Here the sample spans tens of thousands of clones, about 70% being singletons.

The sequencing sample was made of CD4+ T cells from PBMCs, cultured in vitro. The receptor was derived from a human donor in good health. The V call is TRBV7-3, the J call TRBJ1-1; TRBD1 might be the D (5 bases). As DNA, the CDR3 is TGTGCCAGCAGCTCTATGGGTCAGGGAGACACTGAAGCTTTCTTT. It translates to CASSSMGQGDTEAFF.